This T cell receptor (beta chain) was observed in a study of T cell changes during pregnancy in multiple sclerosis (dated by TCRdb to about 2019). Turning to the overall study: The study examined how the T cell repertoire changed over the course of pregnancy in women with multiple sclerosis.

The germline V gene (reference sequence) sets CDR1 to GTSNPN and CDR2 to SVGIG. From its cysteine to its phenylalanine, the CDR3 spans 14 amino acids. Just the 42-base CDR3 DNA is kept, in frame starting at base 1. V and J lose 2 bases and 9 bases, and a span of 17 bases separates them. The library was prepared using the immunoSEQ multiplex PCR assay. The table comes from immuneACCESS by way of TCRdb, which keeps in-frame sequences with V and J called. Part of the clones is missing from these tables; in studies checked, under half for an unresolved V gene and the rest for unknown reasons. The sample profile shows tens of thousands of clones; around 91% of them were found once. The top ten constitute roughly 0.7% of the sample. Concerning this clone: It has no known antigen specificity. Nothing much larger sits one base from this clone, and base qualities are not available.

The sequence derives from a female donor in good health, enrolled as a control in a pregnancy study. The source material was peripheral blood, sampled in the third trimester of pregnancy. The rearrangement joined TRBV30 to TRBJ2-1; TRBD2 might be the D gene, on 6 matching bases. CDR3 sequence: CAWSSLARSSEQFF. The DNA reads as follows: TGTGCCTGGAGTTCCCTAGCGCGTAGCAGTGAGCAGTTCTTC.